These T cell receptor beta chains were read from a single sample in a study of shared clonotypes between healthy human individuals. Clones were sequenced by immunoSEQ multiplex PCR, and TCRdb holds only the in-frame ones, with some missing. The sample lists about 590,000 clones; 95% were seen once. The specimen sequenced was naive CD8+ T cells sorted from blood. The receptors were sampled from a woman under 40 in good health. Each CDR3 is given with its conserved first and last residue. Each record gives: J gene, D gene, clone size, V gene, CDR3 DNA, CDR3 protein. D genes are given only for firm matches. Clone size, where shown, is once, few, many, or a class for clones that have expanded.

TRBJ2-5 | TRBD2 | once | TRBV25-1 | TGTGCCAGCAGTGGAGTGGGGGGGGTAGGAAAGACCCAGTACTTC | CASSGVGGVGKTQYF
TRBJ2-2 | TRBD2 | once | TRBV27 | TGTGCCAGCAGTTTCTTAAGTAGACTAGCGGGAGCGGGCGGGGAGCTGTTTTTT | CASSFLSRLAGAGGELFF
TRBJ2-7 | - | - | TRBV25-1 | TGTGCCAGCAGTGACGAAGCCTCTACGAAGCAGTACTTC | CASSDEASTKQYF
TRBJ2-5 | TRBD2 | - | TRBV6-5 | TGTGCCAGCAGGTACCTAGCGGGAGGCGAGACCCAGTACTTC | CASRYLAGGETQYF
TRBJ2-7 | TRBD2 | once | TRBV11-3 | TGTGCCAGCAGCTTAGGGCCTAGCGGGATTTACGAGCAGTACTTC | CASSLGPSGIYEQYF
TRBJ2-5 | - | - | TRBV5-4 | TGTGCCAGCAGCTTGGAAAGCAAAGAGACCCAGTACTTC | CASSLESKETQYF
TRBJ2-1 | - | once | TRBV5-6 | TGTGCCAGCAGCGGGGTTGGGGACAATGAGCAGTTCTTC | CASSGVGDNEQFF
TRBJ2-7 | TRBD2 | - | TRBV7-2 | TGTGCCAGCAGCCTCCCGGGACTAGCCCGCGAGCAGTACTTC | CASSLPGLAREQYF
TRBJ2-1 | - | - | TRBV14 | TGTGCCAGCAGCCAAAGTGGAGAGGTACTGCGGGGCTTGTGGAATGAGCAGTTCTTC | CASSQSGEVLRGLWNEQFF
TRBJ1-5 | - | - | TRBV19 | TGTGCCAGTAGTATGAGCAGTTATAGCAATCAGCCCCAGCATTTT | CASSMSSYSNQPQHF
TRBJ2-5 | - | - | TRBV2 | TGTGCCAGCAGTGGTATAGGGTACCAAGAGACCCAGTACTTC | CASSGIGYQETQYF
TRBJ2-7 | - | - | TRBV19 | TGTGCCAGTAGTATTTCCGACTCCGCCTACGAGCAGTACTTC | CASSISDSAYEQYF
TRBJ2-1 | - | - | TRBV7-9 | TGTGCCAGCAGACCCGGGGGCTCCTACAATGAGCAGTTCTTC | CASRPGGSYNEQFF
TRBJ2-7 | TRBD2 | - | TRBV27 | TGTGCCAGCAGATCCGGGACTAGCGGGAGGGCCCCAACCTACGAGCAGTACTTC | CASRSGTSGRAPTYEQYF
TRBJ2-1 | TRBD2 | - | TRBV27 | TGTGCCAGCAGTCAACTAGCGGGAGGAGGTAATGAGCAGTTCTTC | CASSQLAGGGNEQFF
TRBJ2-3 | - | - | TRBV9 | TGTGCCAGCAGACCAGCCCTCGGAGATACGCAGTATTTT | CASRPALGDTQYF
TRBJ2-7 | - | - | TRBV15 | TGTGCCACCAGCAGAGATGTTCGGACAGCCTACGAGCAGTACTTC | CATSRDVRTAYEQYF
TRBJ2-2 | TRBD1 | - | TRBV5-1 | TGCGCCAGCAGCCCTGGGGACAGGGGGTTCGGCGGGGAGCTGTTTTTT | CASSPGDRGFGGELFF
TRBJ2-1 | TRBD2 | - | TRBV2 | TGTGCCAGCAGTGACGGGACTAGCGGGAGAAAGAATGAGCAGTTCTTC | CASSDGTSGRKNEQFF
TRBJ2-7 | - | once | TRBV29-1 | TGCAGCGGCCACGCTAGTGCGTACGAGCAGTACTTC | CSGHASAYEQYF
TRBJ1-3 | - | - | TRBV28 | TGTGCCAGCAGTTTGGAGGGAAACACCATATATTTT | CASSLEGNTIYF
TRBJ2-7 | TRBD2 | - | TRBV29-1 | TGCAGCGTTGAGACTAGCGGGAGCTACGAGCAGTACTTC | CSVETSGSYEQYF
TRBJ2-1 | - | - | TRBV4-2 | TGTGCCAGCAACACACCAGGGACTTCTGACAATGAGCAGTTCTTC | CASNTPGTSDNEQFF
TRBJ2-2 | - | once | TRBV6-5 | TGTGCCAGCAGTTACGGGGCGGGCACCGGGGAGCTGTTTTTT | CASSYGAGTGELFF
TRBJ2-3 | TRBD1 | once | TRBV29-1 | TGCAGCGTTGGGACAGGGGAATATACGCAGTATTTT | CSVGTGEYTQYF
TRBJ1-1 | - | - | TRBV7-9 | TGTGCCAGCAGCTTAGTAGGGAGGAACACTGAAGCTTTCTTT | CASSLVGRNTEAFF
TRBJ2-5 | TRBD2 | - | TRBV25-1 | TGTGCCAGCAGTGAATATATGTTAGCGGGGCTCCAAGAGACCCAGTACTTC | CASSEYMLAGLQETQYF
TRBJ2-5 | - | - | TRBV15 | TGTGCCACCAGCAGAGATAAGGGATCGGGAGAGACCCAGTACTTC | CATSRDKGSGETQYF
TRBJ2-1 | TRBD2 | - | TRBV5-6 | TGTGCCAGCAGCTGGTACTCGGGGGGGAGCTCCTACAATGAGCAGTTCTTC | CASSWYSGGSSYNEQFF
TRBJ2-1 | - | - | TRBV5-6 | TGTGCCAGCAGCTTGGAGATGGGCCTCGAGTTCTTC | CASSLEMGLEFF
TRBJ2-3 | - | once | TRBV13 | TGTGCCAGCAGCTCCCTTTACGGGGGAACAGATACGCAGTATTTT | CASSSLYGGTDTQYF
TRBJ1-5 | TRBD1 | - | TRBV27 | TGTGCCAGCAGCCAGACAGGGAGTAATCAGCCCCAGCATTTT | CASSQTGSNQPQHF
TRBJ2-3 | - | - | TRBV13 | TGTGCCAGCAGCCAGGGACTTTCCACAGATACGCAGTATTTT | CASSQGLSTDTQYF
TRBJ2-2 | TRBD2 | - | TRBV7-2 | TGTGCCAGCAGCGAGCCGACTAGCGCAACCACCGGGGAGCTGTTTTTT | CASSEPTSATTGELFF
TRBJ2-5 | - | few | TRBV4-1 | TGCGCCAGCAGCCAAACAGGGACGGAGACCCAGTACTTC | CASSQTGTETQYF
TRBJ2-5 | - | - | TRBV5-1 | TGCGCCAGCAGCTTCACCGACAGGGCGGGGGAGACCCAGTACTTC | CASSFTDRAGETQYF
TRBJ1-4 | TRBD1 | - | TRBV9 | TGTGCCAGCAGCGTAGAGGGGACAGGGAAGGAAAAACTGTTTTTT | CASSVEGTGKEKLFF
TRBJ2-1 | - | once | TRBV23-1 | TGCGCCAGCAGTCAAATCGACCGGCGGGGTAAGAATGAGCAGTTCTTC | CASSQIDRRGKNEQFF
TRBJ1-1 | - | - | TRBV9 | TGTGCCAGCAGCACCGGGACAACTGGGACTGAAGCTTTCTTT | CASSTGTTGTEAFF
TRBJ1-1 | - | - | TRBV2 | TGTGCCAGCCTGGTGAACACTGAAGCTTTCTTT | CASLVNTEAFF
TRBJ2-7 | TRBD2 | - | TRBV7-9 | TGTGCCAGCAGCTTAGCTGTAGGGACTAGCGGGAGATACGAGCAGTACTTC | CASSLAVGTSGRYEQYF
TRBJ1-2 | - | - | TRBV27 | TGTGCCAGCAGTTTGGCCGTTACAGGGTTGGGTGGCTACACCTTC | CASSLAVTGLGGYTF
TRBJ1-1 | TRBD1 | once | TRBV6-6 | TGTGCCAGCAGCCCGGACAGGGGTTGGACTGAAGCTTTCTTT | CASSPDRGWTEAFF
TRBJ2-7 | - | - | TRBV5-4 | TGTGCCAGCAGCTTGCGGGCGTACGAGCAGTACTTC | CASSLRAYEQYF
TRBJ2-1 | TRBD2 | - | TRBV29-1 | TGCAGCGCCCGACTAGCGCATGAGCAGTTCTTC | CSARLAHEQFF
TRBJ2-3 | - | - | TRBV5-6 | TGTGCCAGCAGCTTGGCGGGAGTGAAGACAGATACGCAGTATTTT | CASSLAGVKTDTQYF
TRBJ2-7 | TRBD1 | - | TRBV5-4 | TGTGCCAGCAGCTTCCCGGGACAGGGGGCTGTTGAGCAGTACTTC | CASSFPGQGAVEQYF
TRBJ2-7 | TRBD2 | few | TRBV7-9 | TGTGCCAGCAGCTTAGAGCGGGAAGGCTACGAGCAGTACTTC | CASSLEREGYEQYF
TRBJ1-1 | - | - | TRBV5-6 | TGTGCCAGCAGCTTGGGGCCAGCCCTCGAAGCTTTCTTT | CASSLGPALEAFF
TRBJ2-7 | - | - | TRBV28 | TGTGCCAGCAGAATCCTCCGGGACACTTACTACGAGCAGTACTTC | CASRILRDTYYEQYF
TRBJ2-1 | - | - | TRBV7-9 | TGTGCCAGCAGCGCCGTAGCGGAAACGATTCTTGAGCAGTTCTTC | CASSAVAETILEQFF
TRBJ2-1 | TRBD2 | - | TRBV6-1 | TGTGCCAGCACTGGCCCTAGACTAGCCCGGAATGAGCAGTTCTTC | CASTGPRLARNEQFF
TRBJ2-1 | - | - | TRBV27 | TGTGCCAGCAGTTTAGACGGCCGGATGCAGTTCTTC | CASSLDGRMQFF
TRBJ1-1 | - | - | TRBV9 | TGTGCCAGCAGCGTAGTACTCGGTGAAGCTTTCTTT | CASSVVLGEAFF
TRBJ2-5 | - | - | TRBV27 | TGTGCCAGCAGTTGGACGGGGCTCCAAGAGACCCAGTACTTC | CASSWTGLQETQYF
TRBJ2-5 | TRBD2 | - | TRBV11-2 | TGTGCCAGCAGCTTAGGAGCTAGCGGGAACCAAGAGACCCAGTACTTC | CASSLGASGNQETQYF
TRBJ2-2 | - | - | TRBV5-4 | TGTGCCAGCAGCTTGGCCCCAGGGGACTTCACCGGGGAGCTGTTTTTT | CASSLAPGDFTGELFF
TRBJ2-1 | TRBD2 | - | TRBV27 | TGTGCCAGCTCCTCAGGACTAGCGGATTCCTACAATGAGCAGTTCTTC | CASSSGLADSYNEQFF
TRBJ2-1 | TRBD2 | - | TRBV12-5 | TGTGCTAGTGGTTTCGGAGGGAGGGAGGATGAGCAGTTCTTC | CASGFGGREDEQFF
TRBJ1-5 | TRBD1 | once | TRBV6-5 | TGTGCCAGCAGTTACGGACAGGGGGGACAGCCCCAGCATTTT | CASSYGQGGQPQHF